Below are 24 T cell receptor beta chains sequenced from a single sample in a study of cytomegalovirus exposure and HLA in healthy donors. Amplification used 60 Vbeta primers and 13 Jbeta primers. Clones were sequenced by immunoSEQ multiplex PCR, and TCRdb holds only the in-frame ones, with some missing. The repertoire consists of around 90,000 clones, with under 85% occurring once and the leading ten covering 2.7%. The specimen sequenced was PBMCs. These receptors all stem from a man in his thirties or forties in good health and CMV-seronegative.

The V gene is TRBV7-3, the J gene TRBJ2-1; 7 bases map to TRBD1. The germline gives CDR1 SGHTA, CDR2 FQGTGA. The ends lost 8 bases at V and 1 base at J; junction bases unmatched: 2. The CDR3 is 13 residues long. The CDR3 nucleotides read TGTGCCAGCGGCAGGGGGTCCTACAATGAGCAGTTCTTC. This sequence encodes CASGRGSYNEQFF.

The chain recombines TRBV15 with TRBJ1-1, with D unclear. Trimming stripped 0 bases from V and 0 bases from J, with 8 bases between. The germline V gene has CDR1 LNHNV and CDR2 YYDKDF (reference sequence). The CDR3 sequence is 15 residues long. CDR3: CATSRDRSMNTEAFF. The CDR3 DNA reads TGTGCCACCAGCAGAGACAGATCGATGAACACTGAAGCTTTCTTT.

The rearrangement uses TRBV7-8 and TRBJ2-3; D is undetermined. The CDR3 consists of 14 residues. Germline V gene data show CDR1 as SGHVS and CDR2 as FQNEAQ. The V end was cut by 1 base, the J end by 2 bases, with 7 bases between. The DNA of the CDR3 is TGTGCCAGCAGCTTAGACTACACCACAGATACGCAGTATTTT. Translation: CASSLDYTTDTQYF.

On this clone itself: The CDR3 ends on some other residue instead of the conserved phenylalanine or tryptophan, so this is likely a read error. The gene calls are TRBV14 and TRBJ1-2; D is perhaps TRBD1 (5 bases). Trimming shortened V by 4 bases and J by 8 bases, and 20 bases separated the two germline ends. The CDR3 runs 15 residues. Germline V CDR1 and CDR2: SGHDN, FVKESK. For the CDR3, the DNA is TGTGCCAGCAGCCGAGATTCGGGGGGAATTCGGGGCTACACCGTC. As protein: CASSRDSGGIRGYTV.

The J gene is TRBJ1-3, the V gene TRBV4-3, with 7 bases aligning to TRBD1. The germline V gene encodes CDR1 LGHNA and CDR2 YSLEER. The CDR3 runs 15 residues. V gave up 3 bases and J gave up 4 bases; unmatched junction bases: 6. The CDR3 is CASSQTGSGGNTIYF. The CDR3 nucleotides are TGCGCCAGCAGCCAGACAGGGTCCGGGGGAAACACCATATATTTT.

The chain combines TRBV2 with TRBJ1-6; 9 bases align to TRBD1. Germline V gene sequence: CDR1 SNHLY, CDR2 FYNNEI. With V trimmed by 7 bases and J by 8 bases, 9 bases remained unmatched. This CDR3 is 15 amino acids long. The CDR3: CASTRDRVSDSPLHF. CDR3 DNA: TGTGCCAGCACAAGGGACAGGGTATCCGATTCACCCCTCCACTTT.

The CDR3 DNA reads as TGTGCCAGCAGCTTACTTAGGACAGCAATCTACGAGCAGTACTTC. Translated, it gives CASSLLRTAIYEQYF. This chain uses TRBV11-2 with TRBJ2-7, with a tentative D call TRBD1 (6 bases). This CDR3 is built from 15 residues. V was shortened by 2 bases and J by 3 bases, with 14 bases between the two germline ends. Per germline, CDR1 SGHAT and CDR2 FQNNGV.

The J gene is TRBJ1-1, the V gene TRBV25-1; TRBD1 might be the D (5 bases). Trimming cost V 3 bases and J 11 bases, with 16 bases left between them. Germline CDR1 and CDR2: MGHDK and SYGVNS. The CDR3 runs to 13 residues. The CDR3 here is CASSDRPTGGAFF. In DNA, the CDR3 is TGTGCCAGCAGTGACAGGCCTACGGGGGGGGCTTTCTTT.

The chain combines TRBV7-9 with TRBJ1-3; 7 bases agree with TRBD1. V lost 4 bases, J lost 4 bases, and 7 bases stayed unmatched. The CDR3 has 15 residues. Germline V gene sequence: CDR1 SEHNR, CDR2 FQNEAQ (reference sequence). The DNA of the CDR3 is TGTGCCAGCAGCTACCTGACAGGGATGGGAAACACCATATATTTT. Translated, it gives CASSYLTGMGNTIYF.

The sample holds one count of this clone. The rearrangement uses TRBV4-2 and TRBJ1-2; 9 bases are shared with TRBD1. Germline CDR1 LGHNA, CDR2 YNFKEQ. This CDR3 has 13 residues. The V gene end was trimmed by 3 bases and the J gene end by 8 bases; junction bases not matched to a gene: 4. In DNA, the CDR3 is TGTGCCAGCAGCCATCGGACAGGGGAAGGCTACACCTTC. Its translation: CASSHRTGEGYTF.

This chain connects TRBV19 to TRBJ1-6; D is possibly TRBD1 (5 bases). Germline V gene data show CDR1 as LNHDA and CDR2 as SQIVND (reference sequence). This CDR3 contains 15 residues. V was clipped by 7 bases and J by 10 bases, with 20 bases between them. The CDR3: CASTSYAGVGSPLHF. In DNA form, the CDR3 reads TGTGCCAGTACCTCGTATGCGGGGGTAGGCTCACCCCTCCACTTT. Full variable domain (missing parts from reference TRBV19 and TRBJ1-6): DGGITQSPKYLFRKEGQNVTLSCEQNLNHDAMYWYRQDPGQGLRLIYYSQIVNDFQKGDIAEGYSVSREKKESFPLTVTSAQKNPTAFYLCASTSYAGVGSPLHFGNGTRLTVT.

The genes are TRBV5-4 and TRBJ2-3, with D possibly being TRBD2 (6 bases). V dropped 3 bases and J dropped 10 bases, with 21 bases sitting between them. This CDR3 is 15 amino acids long. Germline V gene data show CDR1 as SGHNT and CDR2 as YYREEE (reference sequence). This CDR3 reads CASSSEVAETNAQYF. The DNA for the CDR3 is TGTGCCAGCAGCTCCGAGGTAGCGGAGACTAATGCGCAGTATTTT. Based on the CDR3 plus reference TRBV5-4 and TRBJ2-3, the full variable domain is ETGVTQSPTHLIKTRGQQVTLRCSSQSGHNTVSWYQQALGQGPQFIFQYYREEENGRGNFPPRFSGLQFPNYSSELNVNALELDDSALYLCASSSEVAETNAQYFGPGTRLTVL.

The rearrangement joins TRBV7-3 to TRBJ2-1; 9 bases fit TRBD1. The CDR3 covers 15 residues. The ends lost 4 bases at V and 8 bases at J; junction bases unmatched: 9. Germline V gives CDR1 SGHTA, CDR2 FQGTGA. CDR3 in DNA: TGTGCCAGCAGCTCAGGGACAGGGCTTCTCCATGAGCAGTTCTTC. It translates to CASSSGTGLLHEQFF. The full variable domain, in which reference TRBV7-3 and TRBJ2-1 provide the parts outside the CDR3, is GAGVSQTPSNKVTEKGKYVELRCDPISGHTALYWYRQSLGQGPEFLIYFQGTGAADDSGLPNDRFFAVRPEGSVSTLKIQRTERGDSAVYLCASSSGTGLLHEQFFGPGTRLTVL.

Only one count was recorded for this clone. This chain connects TRBV5-4 to TRBJ2-3, with 10 bases aligning to TRBD1. The CDR3 spans 15 residues. V lost 4 bases to trimming and J lost 4 bases; unmatched junction nucleotides: 6. Germline CDR1 SGHNT, CDR2 YYREEE (reference sequence). CDR3: CASSLGTGVPDTQYF. The CDR3 nucleotides read TGTGCCAGCAGCCTAGGGACAGGGGTCCCAGATACGCAGTATTTT.

This clone has only one observation. The chain combines TRBV27 with TRBJ1-1, with D perhaps TRBD1 (5 bases). CDR3 size: 15 residues. Between the trimmed V and J ends, which lost 2 bases and 2 bases, there was a span of 12 bases. CDR1 and CDR2 from the germline V gene are MNHEY and SMNVEV (reference sequence). The CDR3 region is CASSLDTGTNTEAFF. The CDR3 DNA follows: TGTGCCAGCAGTTTAGATACGGGGACTAACACTGAAGCTTTCTTT.

The chain has TRBV7-9 and TRBJ1-5; TRBD1 aligns across 10 bases. The CDR3 sequence is 18 residues long. Losses at the gene ends were 1 base for V and 0 bases for J; bases not matched to a gene: 6. CDR1 is SEHNR and CDR2 is FQNEAQ in the germline V gene (reference sequence). The CDR3 DNA follows: TGTGCCAGCAGCTTAGAGTACGGGACAGGGGATAGCAATCAGCCCCAGCATTTT. As protein: CASSLEYGTGDSNQPQHF.

This clone was recorded once. V usage is TRBV18 and J usage is TRBJ1-3; 8 nucleotides align to TRBD1. J gave up 0 bases and V 2 bases, and 3 bases lay outside the gene matches. CDR3 size: 16 residues. The V gene's germline CDR1 is KGHSH and CDR2 LQKENI. The CDR3 sequence: CASSPFDRGSGNTIYF. As DNA, the CDR3 is TGTGCCAGCTCACCATTCGACAGGGGCTCTGGAAACACCATATATTTT.

This chain links TRBV27 with TRBJ1-1, with a tentative D call TRBD1 (5 bases). Germline loops: CDR1 MNHEY, CDR2 SMNVEV (reference sequence). The V end lost 10 bases, the J end lost 7 bases, and 16 bases lay between the germline ends. The CDR3 has 12 residues. The chain's CDR3 is CATGFRAGEAFF. The CDR3 region has the DNA TGTGCCACCGGTTTCAGGGCCGGTGAAGCTTTCTTT.

This clone has just a few counts. The chain joins TRBV11-3 to TRBJ2-5; perhaps TRBD2 as D (6 bases). The CDR3 has 15 amino acids. Germline V lookup: CDR1 SGHNT, CDR2 YENEEA. Trimming cost V 5 bases and J 2 bases, with 15 bases left between them. This CDR3 is CASSLQEGEQETQYF. CDR3 nucleotides: TGTGCCAGCAGCCTCCAGGAGGGCGAACAAGAGACCCAGTACTTC.

This chain links TRBV9 with TRBJ1-2; D is possibly TRBD1 (6 bases). Between the trimmed V and J ends, which lost 4 bases and 7 bases, there was a span of 14 bases. Per germline, CDR1 SGDLS and CDR2 YYNGEE. The length of the CDR3 is 13 residues. CDR3 sequence reads: CASSRTEGPGYTF. In DNA, the CDR3 is TGTGCCAGCAGCCGGACAGAGGGCCCTGGCTACACCTTC.

The chain is built from TRBV5-6 and TRBJ2-7, with 10 bases that match TRBD1. The CDR3 spans 13 residues. The germline V gene encodes CDR1 SGHDT and CDR2 YYEEEE. V shed 4 bases, J shed 5 bases, and the junction held 3 bases outside the gene matches. DNA for the CDR3: TGTGCCAGCAGCAGGGACAGGGGCGACGAGCAGTACTTC. Protein: CASSRDRGDEQYF.

The V and J genes are TRBV27 and TRBJ1-4, with unresolved D. Germline V lookup: CDR1 MNHEY, CDR2 SMNVEV (reference sequence). The CDR3 loop spans 13 amino acids. V shed 4 bases and J shed 10 bases, with 13 bases lying between them. CDR3 residues: CASSSSPPGKLFF. The CDR3 nucleotides read TGTGCCAGCAGTTCATCCCCACCCGGAAAACTGTTTTTT.

The chain couples TRBV29-1 to TRBJ2-5, with D maybe TRBD2 (5 bases). V was cut by 4 bases and J by 2 bases, with 11 bases left in between. Germline V gives CDR1 SQVTM, CDR2 ANQGSEA. The CDR3 covers 13 residues. CDR3 coding DNA: TGCAGCGTTGTTCCGAGGGTTCAAGAGACCCAGTACTTC. It specifies CSVVPRVQETQYF.

This clone occurred many times. The V call is TRBV28, the J call TRBJ1-3; unclear D gene. The CDR3 loop spans 12 amino acids. The ends were cut back, 3 bases at V and 6 bases at J, with 6 bases in the middle. The germline V gene encodes CDR1 MDHEN and CDR2 SYDVKM. As DNA, the CDR3 is TGTGCCAGCAGTTTTCCCCAAAACACCATATATTTT. This translates into CASSFPQNTIYF.